This T cell receptor (beta chain) comes out of a study of cytomegalovirus exposure and HLA in healthy donors. Though nominally healthy at sampling, donors likely had unrecorded immune exposures. Germline CDR1 SGDLS, CDR2 YYNGEE. The CDR3 has 14 amino acids. Both 60 Vbeta primers and 13 Jbeta primers went into the PCR. The assay was immunoSEQ multiplex PCR, and TCRdb's table has in-frame clones only and misses some. The table shows roughly 160,000 clones, with over 75% occurring only once. Sequences were obtained from PBMCs. The chain joins TRBV9 to TRBJ2-5; TRBD1 agrees at 8 bases. Judging by the DNA end, TRBJ2-7 fits better; the J call may be wrong. This sequence originates from a male donor in good health and CMV-seronegative. The CDR3 coding sequence is TGTGCCAGCAGCGCAACAGGGGGACCTCTCGAGCAGTACTTC. This sequence encodes CASSATGGPLEQYF.